This is a list of T cell receptor beta chains from one sample in a study of T cells in Graves' hyperthyroidism and ophthalmopathy. TCRdb re-called the multiplex PCR reads with MiXCR, one entry per CDR3 protein. The sample consists of some 250,000 distinct CDR3 sequences, more than 14% of them appearing once. What was sequenced was blood. Receptors were obtained from a woman in her 40s with Graves' hyperthyroidism that later progressed to Graves' ophthalmopathy. The CDR3 runs from the conserved cysteine through the conserved F or W. Each record gives: clone size, D gene, J gene, V gene, CDR3 DNA, CDR3 protein. A D gene is named only where the DNA matches it firmly. Size values are once, few and many counts, or a class for expanded clones, and some rows have none.

. . TRBJ1-1 TRBV2 TGTGCCAGCAGTGAGTTTGAAGCTTTCTTT CASSEFEAFF
many . TRBJ1-3 TRBV12-3/TRBV12-4 TGTGCCAGCAGTTTATATGACACCATATATTTT CASSLYDTIYF
. TRBD2 TRBJ2-3 TRBV6-2/TRBV6-3 TGTGCCGGGGGGGAGGCCTGGGGCACAGATACGCAGTATTTT CAGGEAWGTDTQYF
many . TRBJ2-2 TRBV24-1 TGTGCCACCAGTGATATGAACACCGGGGAGCTGTTTTTT CATSDMNTGELFF
many TRBD2 TRBJ2-1 TRBV5-1 TGCGCCAGCAGCGGACTAGCGACCTACAATGAGCAGTTCTTC CASSGLATYNEQFF
many . TRBJ2-1 TRBV9 TGTGCCAGCAGCCCCCCGAACGGGAAAGAGCAGTTCTTC CASSPPNGKEQFF
few TRBD1 TRBJ2-6 TRBV18 TGTGCCAGCTCATTGCCGGGACAGATCTCTGGGGCCAACGTCCTGACTTTC CASSLPGQISGANVLTF
few . TRBJ2-1 TRBV28 TGTGCCAGCAGTTTATTGCAGTTCTTC CASSLLQFF
many . TRBJ1-4 TRBV14 TGTGCCAGCAGCCATCGACAGGCAACTAATGAAAAACTGTTTTTT CASSHRQATNEKLFF
many . TRBJ2-3 TRBV6-1 TGTGCCAGCAGTGATGTAGCCGGCTACCCAGATACGCAGTATTTT CASSDVAGYPDTQYF
few . TRBJ2-2 TRBV9 TGTGCCAGCAGCGTAGATGGCGGGGACGGGGAGCTGTTTTTT CASSVDGGDGELFF
many TRBD1 TRBJ2-1 TRBV29-1 TGCAGCGCCGGGGACAGGGGATCCTACAATGAGCAGTTCTTC CSAGDRGSYNEQFF
many . TRBJ2-2 TRBV28 TGTGCCAGCAGTTTATCTCGGGGGCTGAACACCGGGGAGCTGTTTTTT CASSLSRGLNTGELFF
many . TRBJ1-5 TRBV28 TGTGCCAGCAGTTTAATCTCCGCGGGTAGCAATCAGCCCCAGCATTTT CASSLISAGSNQPQHF
. . TRBJ1-2 TRBV2 TGTGCCAGCAGGGCTCACGAGGCCGGGAGTTATGGCTACACCTTC CASRAHEAGSYGYTF
many . TRBJ1-1 TRBV6-2/TRBV6-3 TGTGCCAGCAGTTTCGCCGGACTTTCTCTGAACACTGAAGCTTTCTTT CASSFAGLSLNTEAFF
many . TRBJ2-4 TRBV18 TGTGCCAGCTCACCTGGGACCCAGGGAGGCAAAAACATTCAGTACTTC CASSPGTQGGKNIQYF
many . TRBJ2-1 TRBV6-1 TGTGCCAGCAGTGAAGCGGGAGGTGCCGATGAGCAGTTCTTC CASSEAGGADEQFF
few . TRBJ2-2 TRBV20-1 TGCAGTGCCAGGCCTTATGGGAGAAACACCGGGGAGCTGTTTTTT CSARPYGRNTGELFF
many TRBD2 TRBJ2-7 TRBV7-9 TGTGCCAGCAGCTTACTAGCGGGAGGGCCGGGTGAGCAGTACTTC CASSLLAGGPGEQYF
. . TRBJ1-2 TRBV5-8 TGTGCCAGCAGCTCTTTAGGAGAAAGTTATGGCTACACCTTC CASSSLGESYGYTF
. . TRBJ2-3 TRBV5-1 TGCGCCAGCAGCGCCCGGAACACAGATACGCAGTATTTT CASSARNTDTQYF
many . TRBJ1-6 TRBV2 TGTGCCAGCAGTGAAGCAGGACGGCTTTCACCCCTCCACTTT CASSEAGRLSPLHF
. TRBD2 TRBJ2-7 TRBV3-1 TGTGCCAGCAGCTTCCAACTAGCGGGATTCTACGAGCAGTACTTC CASSFQLAGFYEQYF
many TRBD2 TRBJ2-3 TRBV6-1 TGTGCCAGCCGACTGGCGGGAGGGACCACAGATACGCAGTATTTT CASRLAGGTTDTQYF
many TRBD1 TRBJ2-5 TRBV6-5 TGTGCCAGCAGTTACTCTGGGACAGCTCAAGAGACCCAGTACTTC CASSYSGTAQETQYF
few . TRBJ2-5 TRBV4-1 TGCGCCAGCAGCCCGATGGGGTTTGTTGGTGAGACCCAGTACTTC CASSPMGFVGETQYF
many TRBD1 TRBJ1-2 TRBV19 TGTGCCAGTACCCAGACAGGGGGCGCCCATGGCTACACCTTC CASTQTGGAHGYTF
many . TRBJ2-1 TRBV20-1 TGCAGTGCTAGTCCCTCTTTTGCGGACTTAACCTACAATGAGCAGTTCTTC CSASPSFADLTYNEQFF
few TRBD2 TRBJ2-5 TRBV19 TGTGCCAGTAGCCTCTCCCGGGGGGAGGGTCAAGAGACCCAGTACTTC CASSLSRGEGQETQYF
many . TRBJ1-5 TRBV6-1 TGTGCCAGCAGTACTTTGGGGGGGGCCCGGCAGCCCCAGCATTTT CASSTLGGARQPQHF
many . TRBJ2-2 TRBV7-8 TGTGCCAGCAGAGAAACGAACACCGGGGAGCTGTTTTTT CASRETNTGELFF
many TRBD2 TRBJ2-5 TRBV7-3 TGTGCCAGCAGCTCCTCAGCGGGAGGGCCGACCCAGTACTTC CASSSSAGGPTQYF
many . TRBJ2-7 TRBV6-1 TGTGCCAGCAGTGGCGAATATCAGTACGAGCAGTACTTC CASSGEYQYEQYF
. . TRBJ1-5 TRBV27 TGTGCCAGCAGTCCTAGCAGGAGCAATCAGCCCCAGCATTTT CASSPSRSNQPQHF
few . TRBJ2-1 TRBV19 TGTGCCAGTAGTATAGGGGGCAGGGCTCGGTCGGGTGAGCAGTTCTTC CASSIGGRARSGEQFF
many . TRBJ2-5 TRBV6-5 TGTGCCAGCAGTTACTCTTCCAGGGGAGGGCAAGAGACCCAGTACTTC CASSYSSRGGQETQYF
many TRBD2 TRBJ2-7 TRBV30 TGTGCCTGGAGTGTACTAGCGGGAGGGCCCCCCTACGAGCAGTACTTC CAWSVLAGGPPYEQYF
. TRBD2 TRBJ2-7 TRBV12-3/TRBV12-4 TGCGCCAGCAGTGAAGCGGGGCCCCCGGACGAGCAGTACTTC CASSEAGPPDEQYF
. . TRBJ1-4 TRBV2 TGTGCCAGCAGTGAGAGGATCCCTAATGAAAAACTGTTTTTT CASSERIPNEKLFF
many . TRBJ2-1 TRBV7-8 TGTGCCAGCAGCCCTCCAGGAGCGGTTGACTACAATGAGCAGTTCTTC CASSPPGAVDYNEQFF
many . TRBJ1-1 TRBV10-3 TGTGCCACCTCGGGCAGGGAGGACACTGAAGCTTTCTTT CATSGREDTEAFF